Below are 15 T cell receptor beta chains sequenced from a single sample in a study of blood T cell repertoires in COVID-19. TCRdb's table, derived via immunoSEQ multiplex PCR, lists solely in-frame clones and lacks some. The sample yields roughly 85,000 clones, 86% seen once. The specimen was peripheral blood. Source of these receptors: a man between 50 and 59 years old with active or convalescent COVID-19.

The V call is TRBV28, the J call TRBJ1-2; D is ambiguous. Germline V gene lookup returns CDR1 MDHEN and CDR2 SYDVKM. The germline V and J ends were trimmed by 5 bases and 4 bases, with 14 bases remaining between them. This CDR3 has 14 residues. The CDR3 here is CASSSGGTAYGYTF. CDR3 DNA: TGTGCCAGCAGTAGTGGCGGTACCGCCTATGGCTACACCTTC.

The table lists this clone with a count of one. V is TRBV2 and J is TRBJ1-3; TRBD1 agrees at 8 bases. V dropped 4 bases and J dropped 1; count of bases not matched to a gene: 3. The CDR3 consists of 15 residues. The germline V gene encodes CDR1 SNHLY and CDR2 FYNNEI. The CDR3 spells CASSGRTGSGNTIYF. CDR3 in DNA: TGTGCCAGCAGTGGACGGACAGGGTCTGGAAACACCATATATTTT. Full variable domain (rest looked up from reference TRBV2 and TRBJ1-3): EPEVTQTPSHQVTQMGQEVILRCVPISNHLYFYWYRQILGQKVEFLVSFYNNEISEKSEIFDDQFSVERPDGSNFTLKIRSTKLEDSAMYFCASSGRTGSGNTIYFGEGSWLTVV.

The V gene is TRBV5-4, the J gene TRBJ2-2; D is undetermined. The CDR3 is 15 amino acids. V was pared by 0 bases and J by 5 bases, with 11 bases between. CDR1 and CDR2 from the germline V gene are SGHNT and YYREEE (reference sequence). CDR3 bases: TGTGCCAGCAGCTTGGGGCAGGTCGGTACCGGGGAGCTGTTTTTT. Its translation is CASSLGQVGTGELFF. Using reference TRBV5-4 and TRBJ2-2 for the parts outside the CDR3, the full variable domain is ETGVTQSPTHLIKTRGQQVTLRCSSQSGHNTVSWYQQALGQGPQFIFQYYREEENGRGNFPPRFSGLQFPNYSSELNVNALELDDSALYLCASSLGQVGTGELFFGEGSRLTVL.

This sequence joins TRBV18 and TRBJ1-1; 7 bases map to TRBD1. The CDR3 runs to 15 residues. Germline V lookup: CDR1 KGHSH, CDR2 LQKENI. V trimming: 3 bases; J trimming: 4 bases; junction bases outside the gene matches: 8. This chain's CDR3 is CASSPFEGAITEAFF. The CDR3 nucleotides are TGTGCCAGCTCACCGTTCGAGGGGGCGATCACTGAAGCTTTCTTT.

The chain employs TRBV5-1 and TRBJ1-2; TRBD1 matches 11 bases. V lost 3 bases and J lost 8; bases outside the gene matches: 9. The CDR3 totals 15 residues. Germline V lookup: CDR1 SGHRS, CDR2 YFSETQ. CDR3 nucleotide sequence: TGCGCCAGCAGCTCCGAAGGACAGGGGGCGCGGGGCTACACCTTC. Its protein is CASSSEGQGARGYTF.

In this sample, this clone turned up many times. This rearrangement joins TRBV14 to TRBJ2-3; 9 bases line up with TRBD1. CDR3 length equals 13 residues. The junction had 4 bases not matched to a gene; V was cut back by 6 bases and J by 6 bases. Per the germline V gene, CDR1 is SGHDN and CDR2 is FVKESK. This CDR3 is CASRDRGSDTQYF. CDR3 DNA sequence: TGTGCCAGCAGGGACAGGGGCTCCGATACGCAGTATTTT.

CDR3 residues: CASSRIRMTGGSYNEQFF. The CDR3 DNA follows: TGTGCCAGCTCAAGGATCAGAATGACGGGAGGGTCCTACAATGAGCAGTTCTTC. This rearrangement joins TRBV18 to TRBJ2-1, with TRBD2 matching 8 bases. Germline V lookup: CDR1 KGHSH, CDR2 LQKENI. V shed 5 bases, J shed 1 base, and the junction held 13 bases outside the gene matches. The CDR3 length is 18 residues.

This chain connects TRBV5-4 to TRBJ2-3; 9 positions match TRBD2. From germline, CDR1 is SGHNT and CDR2 YYREEE (reference sequence). The CDR3 consists of 17 residues. V was pared by 1 base and J by 4 bases, with 10 bases of the junction left unmatched. CDR3 coding DNA: TGTGCCAGCAGCTTGTATGCTAGCGGGATAAATTCAGATACGCAGTATTTT. This sequence encodes CASSLYASGINSDTQYF.

CDR3 residues: CASSRTRVNEKLFF. The CDR3 DNA follows: TGTGCCAGCAGCCGGACAAGGGTTAATGAAAAACTGTTTTTT. The V gene is TRBV6-5, the J gene TRBJ1-4; D is possibly TRBD1 (5 bases). CDR3 length: 14 amino acids. Deletions cut 6 bases from V and 4 bases from J, with 12 bases between. Germline V gene lookup returns CDR1 MNHEY and CDR2 SVGAGI.

The V and J genes are TRBV7-2 and TRBJ1-3, with D possibly being TRBD1 (5 bases). This CDR3 has 15 amino acids. Per the germline V gene, CDR1 is SGHTA and CDR2 is FQGNSA. V lost 1 base and J lost 4, with 11 bases in between. CDR3 sequence reads: CASSLGQTWGNTIYF. As DNA, the CDR3 is TGTGCCAGCAGCTTAGGACAGACCTGGGGAAACACCATATATTTT.

This clone was seen more than once but under ten times. The CDR3 loop is CASKQLYQETQYF. CDR3 in DNA: TGCGCCAGTAAACAGCTGTACCAAGAGACCCAGTACTTC. The chain combines TRBV5-1 with TRBJ2-5; D call uncertain. The CDR3 contains 13 residues. Looked up from germline, CDR1 is SGHRS and CDR2 is YFSETQ. V dropped 8 bases and J dropped 0 bases, with 11 bases sitting between them.

J is TRBJ2-1 and V is TRBV5-1, with D perhaps TRBD1 (6 bases). This CDR3 is built from 13 residues. Trimming removed 1 base at V and 5 bases at J, with 7 bases between. The germline CDR1 and CDR2 sequences are SGHRS and YFSETQ. CDR3 sequence reads: CASSLRQDNEQFF. The CDR3 nucleotides are TGCGCCAGCAGCTTGAGACAGGACAATGAGCAGTTCTTC.

This chain uses TRBV6-5 with TRBJ1-1; D is unclear. The CDR3 runs 13 residues. Germline V gene sequence: CDR1 MNHEY, CDR2 SVGAGI. The germline V and J ends were trimmed by 8 bases and 1 base, with 11 bases remaining between them. The CDR3 nucleotides read TGTGCCAGCGGGCTGTCAGCGAACACTGAAGCTTTCTTT. This sequence encodes CASGLSANTEAFF.

This rearrangement joins TRBV19 to TRBJ1-2, with TRBD1 identical over 8 bases. Germline CDR1 and CDR2: LNHDA and SQIVND (reference sequence). The CDR3 covers 15 residues. The V and J ends lost 3 bases and 0 bases, in that order; junction bases with no gene match: 3. The CDR3 loop is CASSIQGAANYGYTF. In DNA form, the CDR3 reads TGTGCCAGTAGTATCCAGGGGGCGGCTAACTATGGCTACACCTTC.

The V gene is TRBV19, the J gene TRBJ2-4; D perhaps matches TRBD2 (7 bases). This CDR3 spans 18 amino acids. CDR1 is LNHDA and CDR2 is SQIVND in the germline V gene (reference sequence). V was clipped by 2 bases and J by 4 bases, with 21 bases between them. The CDR3 DNA reads TGTGCCAGTAGTATAAACCGTCGGGGGGCATTGAGAAAAAACATTCAGTACTTC. Residues: CASSINRRGALRKNIQYF.